These T cell receptor beta chains were read from a single sample in a study of CD8 T cells in ankylosing spondylitis. TCRdb itself ran the 5' RACE reads through MiXCR, one entry per CDR3 protein. The sample contains 200,000 to 300,000 distinct CDR3 sequences, approximately 10% of which appear only once. The specimen was blood, either unsorted or a sorted T cell fraction (not recorded which). Receptors originate from a male donor with ankylosing spondylitis or in good health (not recorded which). The CDR3 runs from the conserved cysteine through the conserved F or W. D genes are given only for firm matches. Some rows mark clone size as missing; the rest say once, few, many or name a class of expanded clone.

TRBJ1-5	few	TRBV5-6	TRBD1	TGTGCCAGCAGCTACGGGACAGACTATAGCAATCAGCCCCAGCATTTT	CASSYGTDYSNQPQHF
TRBJ1-1	many	TRBV6-1	TRBD1	TGTGCCAGCACCACGGGACAGGTTTCTACTGAAGCTTTCTTT	CASTTGQVSTEAFF
TRBJ1-1	.	TRBV30	.	TGTGCCTGGAGTGTATACGGCACTGAAGCTTTCTTT	CAWSVYGTEAFF
TRBJ2-2	many	TRBV30	TRBD1	TGTGCCTGGAGGGACAGGGGGCGGACCGGGGAGCTGTTTTTT	CAWRDRGRTGELFF
TRBJ1-4	many	TRBV6-1	.	TGTGCCAGCAGTCCCGGGGACCCGGGAATCAATGAAAAACTGTTTTTT	CASSPGDPGINEKLFF
TRBJ2-7	many	TRBV7-8	.	TGTGCCAGCAGTCCCTTCGATAGTGAGCAGTACTTC	CASSPFDSEQYF
TRBJ2-5	many	TRBV7-6	.	TGTGCCAGCAGCTTAGTAACAGCGTACCAAGAGACCCAGTACTTC	CASSLVTAYQETQYF
TRBJ2-5	.	TRBV20-1	TRBD2	TGCAGTGCTAGAGATTGGGGGACTAGCGGGGGAAAGAGAGAGACCCAGTACTTC	CSARDWGTSGGKRETQYF
TRBJ1-6	.	TRBV6-1	TRBD1	TGTGCCAGCAGCACGGGACAGCAACTTAGCTCCTATAATTCACCCCTCCACTTT	CASSTGQQLSSYNSPLHF
TRBJ2-7	many	TRBV7-9	.	TGTGCCAGCAGCTTAGCGGGTCTCCACGAGCAGTACTTC	CASSLAGLHEQYF
TRBJ2-7	.	TRBV7-9	TRBD1	TGTGCCAGCAGCCACACAGGGGCCTACGAGCAGTACTTC	CASSHTGAYEQYF
TRBJ1-2	.	TRBV11-2	.	TGTGCCAGCAGCTTAGCTCCGGGGGCGGACTATGGCTACACCTTC	CASSLAPGADYGYTF
TRBJ1-4	few	TRBV6-1	.	TGTGCCAGCATCCTCGATGAAAAACTGTTTTTT	CASILDEKLFF
TRBJ1-4	.	TRBV18	.	TGTGCCAGCTCTAGAGGGAATAATGAAAAACTGTTTTTT	CASSRGNNEKLFF
TRBJ2-2	few	TRBV5-1	.	TGCGCCAGCAGCTTGGACAGGCCGAACACCGGGGAGCTGTTTTTT	CASSLDRPNTGELFF
TRBJ2-1	many	TRBV6-1	TRBD2	TGTGCCAGCAGTGAATATTTGGGGGAGGGACAGTTCTTC	CASSEYLGEGQFF
TRBJ2-1	many	TRBV7-2	.	TGTGCCAGCAAAATTAACCGGGGGGCTAATGAGCAGTTCTTC	CASKINRGANEQFF
TRBJ1-5	few	TRBV7-9	.	TGTGCCAGCAGCTTCAGCGGAGATCAGCCCCAGCATTTT	CASSFSGDQPQHF
TRBJ2-7	many	TRBV5-1	.	TGCGCCAGCAGCTCGCTTCCGGGCTACGAGCAGTACTTC	CASSSLPGYEQYF
TRBJ2-1	.	TRBV20-1	.	TGCGGTGCTAGAGATGTTGGTCCAGGTGGAGCCTTCTACAATGAGCAGTTCTTC	CGARDVGPGGAFYNEQFF
TRBJ2-1	.	TRBV2	.	TGTGCCAGCCGAGGGGACGGCTACAATGAGCAGTTCTTC	CASRGDGYNEQFF
TRBJ2-1	many	TRBV9	.	TGTGCCAGCAGCGTTAGCGGCCGCTCCTACAATGAGCAGTTCTTC	CASSVSGRSYNEQFF
TRBJ1-2	many	TRBV10-2	.	TGCGCCAGCAGTGAGCCGGCTACGGACAGTTGGTATGGCTACACCTTC	CASSEPATDSWYGYTF
TRBJ2-2	few	TRBV12-3/TRBV12-4	.	TGTGCCAGCACCCCGAGGTTAGGAGGGGAGACGGACGGGGAGCTGTTTTTT	CASTPRLGGETDGELFF
TRBJ2-7	many	TRBV5-1	TRBD1	TGCGCCAGCAGCCCCCAGACAGGGTCGAGCGAGCAGTACTTC	CASSPQTGSSEQYF
TRBJ2-1	many	TRBV6-1	.	TGTGCCAGCAGTCAGACTAGAAACCAATACAATGAGCAGTTCTTC	CASSQTRNQYNEQFF
TRBJ2-7	many	TRBV3-1	.	TGTGCCAGCAGCCATCCGTGGACACCATTTTCCTACGAGCAGTACTTC	CASSHPWTPFSYEQYF
TRBJ2-7	many	TRBV5-1	.	TGCGCCAGCAGCTTGGACGCTGCCTCCTACGAGCAGTACTTC	CASSLDAASYEQYF
TRBJ1-1	.	TRBV25-1	.	TGTGCCAGCAGTGATCCCTCCGGGGGCGCTTCAGAAGCTTTCTTT	CASSDPSGGASEAFF
TRBJ1-5	many	TRBV15	.	TGTGCCACCAGCAGCCACCATAGCAATCAGCCCCAGCATTTT	CATSSHHSNQPQHF
TRBJ2-3	many	TRBV29-1	.	TGCAGCGTTGAAAACGACGGTACTAGCACAGATACGCAGTATTTT	CSVENDGTSTDTQYF
TRBJ2-1	many	TRBV27	.	TGTGCCAGCAGTCCCGACCGACTAGTTTACAATGAGCAGTTCTTC	CASSPDRLVYNEQFF
TRBJ1-2	many	TRBV5-1	TRBD1	TGCGCCAGCAGCCTCTTACAGGGGGCATTTGGCTACACCTTC	CASSLLQGAFGYTF
TRBJ2-2	.	TRBV6-2/TRBV6-3	TRBD2	TGTGCCAGCAGTTATCCCGGGACTACCACGAACACCGGGGAGCCGTTTTTT	CASSYPGTTTNTGEPFF
TRBJ1-6	few	TRBV20-1	.	TGCAGTGCTAGAGATGCCCGGGGAGGCCACTTT	CSARDARGGHF
TRBJ1-2	many	TRBV7-6	TRBD1	TGTGCCAGCAGCTTCACAGGGGATGGCTACACCTTC	CASSFTGDGYTF
TRBJ2-5	many	TRBV4-2	TRBD2	TGTGCCAGCAGCCAATTTAGCCGGGGGGTCGAGACCCAGTACTTC	CASSQFSRGVETQYF
TRBJ2-7	many	TRBV9	TRBD2	TGTGCCAGCAGCGCGACTAGCGAGCCCTACGAGCAGTACTTC	CASSATSEPYEQYF
TRBJ2-1	many	TRBV4-2	.	TGTGCCAGCAGCCAAGATACGGACTACCCCTCTGATGAGCAGTTCTTC	CASSQDTDYPSDEQFF
TRBJ1-5	many	TRBV19	.	TGTGCCAGTAGTATACGTAGGACAGAGAGCAATCAGCCCCAGCATTTT	CASSIRRTESNQPQHF
TRBJ2-5	many	TRBV3-1	TRBD2	TGTGCCAGCAGCCTCGGGACTACCGGGGAGACCCAGTACTTC	CASSLGTTGETQYF
TRBJ2-3	many	TRBV20-1	.	TGCAGTGCTAGAGATGGGCGGGAAAGCACAGATACGCAGTATTTT	CSARDGRESTDTQYF